The sequence of this T cell receptor beta chain was determined in a study of beta chain features in type 1 diabetes. In its sample, this clone was seen a few times. Its specificity is unknown. Points from the study as a whole: Whether TCRB rearrangement is influenced by HLA type was left unresolved in this analysis.

Sequencing targeted expressed TCRB transcripts, as all isolated RNA had been reverse transcribed. Assay: immunoSEQ multiplex PCR; the TCRdb copy retains only in-frame clones and omits some. The table has fewer than 900,000 clones, about a sixth seen once. The sequenced sample was naive CD4+ T cells from blood. The TCR sequence derives from a woman between 18 and 30 years old in good health.

CDR3 region: CASSPTDRTPYEQYF. CDR3 DNA: TGCGCCAGCAGCCCGACGGACAGGACTCCCTACGAGCAGTACTTC. J is TRBJ2-7 and V is TRBV5-1, with 7 bases lining up with TRBD1. The junction had 9 bases not matched to a gene; V was cut back by 4 bases and J by 2 bases. The CDR3 contains 15 residues. Germline CDR1 SGHRS, CDR2 YFSETQ.